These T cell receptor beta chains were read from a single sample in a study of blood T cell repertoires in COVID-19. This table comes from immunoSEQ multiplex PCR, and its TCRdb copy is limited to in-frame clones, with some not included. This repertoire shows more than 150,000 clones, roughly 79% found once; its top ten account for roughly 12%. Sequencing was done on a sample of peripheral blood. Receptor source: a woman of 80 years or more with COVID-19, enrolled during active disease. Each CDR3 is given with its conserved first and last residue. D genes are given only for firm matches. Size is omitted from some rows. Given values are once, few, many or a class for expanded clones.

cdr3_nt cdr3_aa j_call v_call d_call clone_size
TGTGCCAGCAGTGAAGCGAAGATCTGGACAGGGGGAAACTATGGCTACACCTTC CASSEAKIWTGGNYGYTF TRBJ1-2 TRBV6-1 TRBD1 .
TGTGCCAGCAGTTTATCCTTACAGAACACCGGGGAGCTGTTTTTT CASSLSLQNTGELFF TRBJ2-2 TRBV28 . .
TGTGCCAGCAGCGTAGGATCCGGGTCCGGTACAGATACGCAGTATTTT CASSVGSGSGTDTQYF TRBJ2-3 TRBV9 . .
TGTGCCAGTAGCCGCAGGGTTGGAATTAGGGTGGGTTACCAAGAGACCCAGTACTTC CASSRRVGIRVGYQETQYF TRBJ2-5 TRBV19 . .
TGCAGTGCTAGTTGGGGACAGGGGGCCGGGGAGCTGTTTTTT CSASWGQGAGELFF TRBJ2-2 TRBV20-1 TRBD1 once
TGTGCCAGCAGCTGGGGACTGCACTCTGGAAACACCATATATTTT CASSWGLHSGNTIYF TRBJ1-3 TRBV7-2 . .
TGTGCCAGCAGCTTGTTTGGACAGGTACAAGCTTTCTTT CASSLFGQVQAFF TRBJ1-1 TRBV12-3/TRBV12-4 TRBD1 .
TGCGCCAGCAGCCAAGATTGGACTAGCGGGATTATTTCCTACGAGCAGTACTTC CASSQDWTSGIISYEQYF TRBJ2-7 TRBV4-1 TRBD2 .
TGCGCCAGCAGCCAAGATTTCCAGATGGGACTTTCCTACAATGAGCAGTTCTTC CASSQDFQMGLSYNEQFF TRBJ2-1 TRBV4-3 . .
TGTGCCAGCAGTATGATTGGCGGCGAGCAGTACTTC CASSMIGGEQYF TRBJ2-7 TRBV7-9 . .
TGTGCCAGCAGTTACTCGGGACAGGGGAACGGTTCACCCCTCCACTTT CASSYSGQGNGSPLHF TRBJ1-6 TRBV6-5 TRBD1 .
TGTGCCAGCAGGAGGATCAGGGGATCTGGAAACACCATATATTTT CASRRIRGSGNTIYF TRBJ1-3 TRBV28 . .
TGTGCCAGCAGCTTAGACAGGGTGAGGTCTCAATACAATGAGCAGTTCTTC CASSLDRVRSQYNEQFF TRBJ2-1 TRBV7-8 . .
TGCGCCAGCAGCCAAAGGGCGGGGCCGAACACCGGGGAGCTGTTTTTT CASSQRAGPNTGELFF TRBJ2-2 TRBV4-1 . .
TGTGCCAGCAGCTGGAGGCGTTCCTCTGGGGCCAACGTCCTGACTTTC CASSWRRSSGANVLTF TRBJ2-6 TRBV7-9 . few
TGTGCCAGCAGACATACCCGGGAGCCCTACGAGCAGTACTTC CASRHTREPYEQYF TRBJ2-7 TRBV5-4 . .
TGTGCCAGCAGTACTAACAGGGGGCAGAACTATGGCTACACCTTC CASSTNRGQNYGYTF TRBJ1-2 TRBV27 TRBD1 .
TGTGCCAGCAGTTCCCCGACAGGGGAGATCAATCAGCCCCAGCATTTT CASSSPTGEINQPQHF TRBJ1-5 TRBV2 TRBD1 few
TGTGCCAGCAGCCCAGCTAACAGGGTGCGTTGGGAAAAACTGTTTTTT CASSPANRVRWEKLFF TRBJ1-4 TRBV7-9 . .
TGTGCCAGCAGGGACCCGGGACAGGGCATTCAGTACTTC CASRDPGQGIQYF TRBJ2-4 TRBV6-5 TRBD1 .
TGTGCCAGCAGCCACAGCTATGGCTACACCTTC CASSHSYGYTF TRBJ1-2 TRBV3-1/TRBV3-2 . .
TGTGCCAGCAGCTTAGCTGGAGCCTACAATGAGCAGTTCTTC CASSLAGAYNEQFF TRBJ2-1 TRBV11-3 . .
TGCAGCGTTTGCCCCCCCCCAGGGAACACTGAAGCTTTCTTT CSVCPPPGNTEAFF TRBJ1-1 TRBV29-1 . .
TGTGCCAGCAGTGAGGGGAGGGTTGGGGAAAAACTGTTTTTT CASSEGRVGEKLFF TRBJ1-4 TRBV6-1 . .
TGTGCCAGCACCCGAGGGAATGAGCAGTTCTTC CASTRGNEQFF TRBJ2-1 TRBV6-5 . .
TGCGCCAGCAAGCGGGCTAGCGGGGGGGCTGAGGAGACCCAGTACTTC CASKRASGGAEETQYF TRBJ2-5 TRBV5-1 TRBD2 .
TGTGCCATCAGTGAGACAGCGAACACCGGGGAGCTGTTTTTT CAISETANTGELFF TRBJ2-2 TRBV10-3 . .
TGTGCCAGCAGCTTAGCGAGAAGAGGCGGGGGGGCTTCAGATACGCAGTATTTT CASSLARRGGGASDTQYF TRBJ2-3 TRBV7-2 TRBD2 .
TGTGCCAGCAGTTGGGGCAGTACAACCTACGAGCAGTACTTC CASSWGSTTYEQYF TRBJ2-7 TRBV6-6 . .
TGTGCCAGCAGCGACACGGTTGGGGCTGGCTACACCTTC CASSDTVGAGYTF TRBJ1-2 TRBV7-9 . once
TGTGCCAGCAGAAAGACAGGGGGGTACGAGCAGTACTTC CASRKTGGYEQYF TRBJ2-7 TRBV5-8 TRBD1 .
TGTGCCAGCAGCCCCCGACAAGCTGGAAACACCATATATTTT CASSPRQAGNTIYF TRBJ1-3 TRBV7-2 . .
TGTGCCCCCAAGCATAGGACAGAGGTGGGGACAGGGGTTGAAAAACTGTTTTTT CAPKHRTEVGTGVEKLFF TRBJ1-4 TRBV27 TRBD1 .
TGTGCCAGTAGTATAGCGGGGACTGTCGGAGAGACCCAGTACTTC CASSIAGTVGETQYF TRBJ2-5 TRBV19 . once
TGTGCCAGCAGTCACCGGGACTCCGCGGATACGCAGTATTTT CASSHRDSADTQYF TRBJ2-3 TRBV27 . .
TGTGCCAGCAGCTTAGGGGCAGGGGAGATAGCTGAAGCTTTCTTT CASSLGAGEIAEAFF TRBJ1-1 TRBV7-9 . .
TGTGCCATCAGCCAAGACTTGACTACCTCCTACGAGCAGTACTTC CAISQDLTTSYEQYF TRBJ2-7 TRBV10-3 . .
TGTGCCAGCAGCTTAGGGGGACAGGGGTTCGACGAGCAGTACTTC CASSLGGQGFDEQYF TRBJ2-7 TRBV7-2 TRBD1 .
TGTGCCACCAGCAGTCCCGGACTACCAAGGGGAATTTACAACGAGCAGTACTTC CATSSPGLPRGIYNEQYF TRBJ2-7 TRBV15 . .
TGTGCCAGCAGCCAAGTTATGCAGGCTGAAGCTTTCTTT CASSQVMQAEAFF TRBJ1-1 TRBV16 . .
TGTGCCAGCGGAACAGGGGGCTTAGACATTCAGTACTTC CASGTGGLDIQYF TRBJ2-4 TRBV2 TRBD1 .
TGTGCCAGCAGCTTAGGAGGGAACTACGAGCAGTACTTC CASSLGGNYEQYF TRBJ2-7 TRBV11-2 . .
TGTGCCAGTCTAGAGACAGGGAAGAACACTGAAGCTTTCTTT CASLETGKNTEAFF TRBJ1-1 TRBV7-9 TRBD1 .
TGTGCCAGCAGCTTTGGCCCTACAGGGGGCTCTGGAAACACCATATATTTT CASSFGPTGGSGNTIYF TRBJ1-3 TRBV5-4 TRBD1 .
TGTGCCAGCAGCTTAAATACGGGAGCAGTCGCCGGGGAGCTGTTTTTT CASSLNTGAVAGELFF TRBJ2-2 TRBV7-8 . .
TGTGCCAGCTGGACAGGGTATGGAGAAAAACTGTTTTTT CASWTGYGEKLFF TRBJ1-4 TRBV27 TRBD1 once
TGTGCCAGCAGCCCCCGGGCACCCAGCGGGACGAGAAACAATGAGCAGTTCTTC CASSPRAPSGTRNNEQFF TRBJ2-1 TRBV11-3 TRBD2 .
TGTGCCAGCAGCCGGACAGGAAACTATGGCTACACCTTC CASSRTGNYGYTF TRBJ1-2 TRBV9 TRBD1 .
TGCAGCGTTGATAGCGGAACCACAGATACGCAGTATTTT CSVDSGTTDTQYF TRBJ2-3 TRBV29-1 . .
TGTGCCAGCAGCCGCATCGACTCGGACAGTCGATTC CASSRIDSDSRF TRBJ1-2 TRBV7-8 . .
TGTGCCAGCAGATCCCGGGGGGACGGCACAGATACGCAGTATTTT CASRSRGDGTDTQYF TRBJ2-3 TRBV4-2 TRBD2 .
TGTGCCAGTAGTCGACAGGCCCGGGGCACTAATGAAAAACTGTTTTTT CASSRQARGTNEKLFF TRBJ1-4 TRBV19 . few